This T cell receptor beta chain was recovered during a study of T cell responses to AZD1222 COVID-19 vaccine. V lost 1 base to trimming and J lost 0 bases, with 9 bases between them. Germline V gene lookup returns CDR1 LGHDT and CDR2 YNNKEL (reference sequence). This CDR3 is 15 amino acids long. The assay was immunoSEQ multiplex PCR, and TCRdb's table has in-frame clones only and misses some. The sample contains about 110,000 clones, around 87% of which appear only once. This receptor was identified in an adult in good health. The chain couples TRBV3-1 (or the pseudogene TRBV3-2) to TRBJ1-2; D gene ambiguous. The input for sequencing was peripheral blood, taken on day 0 of AZD1222 vaccination. Here the CDR3 reads CASSQGRLANYGYTF. As DNA, the CDR3 is TGTGCCAGCAGCCAAGGACGGCTAGCTAACTATGGCTACACCTTC.